Listed below are T cell receptor beta chains from one sample, sequenced in a study of patients and donors after allogeneic stem cell transplantation. TCRdb ran MiXCR on the RT-PCR reads and lists one entry per CDR3 protein. This sample carries more than 850,000 distinct CDR3 sequences, roughly 18% of them seen once, and the ten largest clones take under 6.5%. Sequences were obtained from blood, either unsorted or a sorted T cell fraction (not recorded which). The source of these receptors is a human donor who was either an allogeneic HSCT recipient or a stem cell or donor lymphocyte infusion donor (not recorded which). It is not recorded whose cells these are; they may come from a transplant donor. The CDR3 runs from the conserved cysteine through the conserved F or W. A D gene is named only where the DNA matches it firmly. Rows give clone size only sometimes, using once, few, many, or a class for an expanded clone.

CDR3 length	V gene	clone size	D gene	J gene	CDR3 protein	CDR3 DNA
15	TRBV20-1	NA	TRBD1	TRBJ2-2	CSARRTGGGSGELFF	TGCAGTGCTAGAAGGACAGGGGGCGGGTCGGGGGAGCTGTTTTTT
15	TRBV5-1	many	TRBD1	TRBJ2-2	CASSLVGQGTGELFF	TGCGCCAGCAGCTTGGTTGGACAGGGGACCGGGGAGCTGTTTTTT
17	TRBV20-1	few	TRBD1	TRBJ1-3	CSARAGTGDIAGNTIYF	TGCAGTGCTAGAGCCGGGACAGGGGATATTGCTGGAAACACCATATATTTT
13	TRBV12-3/TRBV12-4	NA	TRBD2	TRBJ2-7	CASSSTSGSEQYF	TGTGCCAGCAGCTCAACTAGCGGGAGCGAGCAGTACTTC
15	TRBV12-3/TRBV12-4	NA	TRBD1	TRBJ2-7	CASSPSGTGTHEQYF	TGTGCCAGCAGTCCCTCCGGGACAGGGACCCACGAGCAGTACTTC
15	TRBV7-7	NA	TRBD2	TRBJ2-2	CASSLSTSEEGELFF	TGTGCTAGCAGCTTATCCACTAGCGAAGAGGGGGAGCTGTTTTTT
15	TRBV5-1	NA	NA	TRBJ2-3	CASSLPGVLPDTQYF	TGCGCCAGCAGCTTACCAGGGGTTCTACCCGATACGCAGTATTTT
15	TRBV10-3	NA	NA	TRBJ1-1	CAIGRTPQFNTEAFF	TGTGCCATCGGGCGGACCCCCCAATTTAACACTGAAGCTTTCTTT
16	TRBV12-3/TRBV12-4	many	NA	TRBJ2-1	CASSLNTGWVFNEQFF	TGTGCCAGCAGTTTAAACACCGGATGGGTGTTCAATGAGCAGTTCTTC
14	TRBV12-5	NA	NA	TRBJ1-1	CASGLEPQFPEAFF	TGTGCTAGTGGTTTGGAACCCCAGTTTCCTGAAGCTTTCTTT
15	TRBV5-1	few	TRBD1	TRBJ1-2	CASSSRQGRPAGYTF	TGCGCCAGCAGCTCCCGACAGGGACGCCCGGCTGGCTACACCTTC
12	TRBV21-1	NA	NA	TRBJ1-6	CAAGEGWSPLHF	TGTGCCGCCGGGGAGGGCTGGTCACCCCTCCACTTT
14	TRBV20-1	few	NA	TRBJ2-7	CSATRTVTSYEQYF	TGCAGTGCTACAAGAACAGTTACTTCCTACGAGCAGTACTTC
15	TRBV12-3/TRBV12-4	many	NA	TRBJ2-7	CASSLAPGAPYEQYF	TGTGCCAGCAGTTTAGCGCCCGGGGCCCCCTACGAGCAGTACTTC
15	TRBV11-3	NA	NA	TRBJ2-7	CASNRRGKGSYEQYF	TGTGCCAGCAACCGGCGTGGGAAGGGGTCCTACGAGCAGTACTTC
18	TRBV6-1	NA	TRBD1	TRBJ1-6	CASTRMGTGSSYNSPLHF	TGTGCCAGCACCAGAATGGGGACAGGGAGCTCCTATAATTCACCCCTCCACTTT
15	TRBV12-3/TRBV12-4	few	NA	TRBJ1-2	CASSPTRGGLHGYTF	TGTGCCAGCAGTCCGACCCGAGGGGGACTGCATGGCTACACCTTC
14	TRBV11-2	NA	NA	TRBJ2-7	CASSLVQGKREQYF	TGTGCCAGCAGCTTAGTTCAGGGGAAGCGCGAGCAGTACTTC
15	TRBV5-1	NA	NA	TRBJ2-2	CASSFGLMNTGELFF	TGCGCCAGCAGCTTCGGACTCATGAACACCGGGGAGCTGTTTTTT
16	TRBV13	NA	NA	TRBJ1-2	CASSLEGGVPNYGYTF	TGTGCCAGCAGCTTAGAAGGGGGTGTGCCTAACTATGGCTACACCTTC